The present T cell receptor (beta chain) was sequenced within a study of technical replicates of blood from a few donors. Data came from immunoSEQ multiplex PCR; TCRdb stores just in-frame clones and leaves some out. The sample contains tens of thousands of clones, roughly nine tenths of which appear only once. Sequencing was performed on T cells isolated from PBMCs. The clonotype comes from a human donor in good health.

CDR3 DNA: TGTGCCAGCAGCTTTGGGTGGGACTTAAGCACAGATACGCAGTATTTT. Protein sequence: CASSFGWDLSTDTQYF. The V gene is TRBV5-8, the J gene TRBJ2-3, with D perhaps TRBD2 (6 bases). Trimming cost V 2 bases and J 0 bases, with 13 bases left between them. Germline CDR1 reads SGHTS; CDR2 reads YDEGEE. This CDR3 has 16 residues.